Below are 25 T cell receptor beta chains sequenced from a single sample in a study of blood T cell repertoires in COVID-19. The table came from immunoSEQ multiplex PCR; TCRdb's copy has only in-frame clones and leaves some out. The sample lists under 75,000 clones; about nine tenths were seen once. The source material was peripheral blood. These receptor sequences come from a woman between 18 and 29 years old with acute or convalescent COVID-19.

The gene calls are TRBV9 and TRBJ1-4; TRBD1 matches at 8 bases. CDR3 length: 17 residues. The germline CDR1 and CDR2 sequences are SGDLS and YYNGEE. The junction had 9 bases not matched to a gene; V was cut back by 4 bases and J by 1 base. CDR3: CASSITGGSRTNEKLFF. In DNA, the CDR3 is TGTGCCAGCAGCATAACAGGGGGAAGTAGAACTAATGAAAAACTGTTTTTT. Full variable domain (missing parts from reference TRBV9 and TRBJ1-4): DSGVTQTPKHLITATGQRVTLRCSPRSGDLSVYWYQQSLDQGLQFLIQYYNGEERAKGNILERFSAQQFPDLHSELNLSSLELGDSALYFCASSITGGSRTNEKLFFGSGTQLSVL.

This clone has just one count. The J gene is TRBJ2-5, the V gene TRBV7-9; a weak D match, TRBD2 (6 bases). Deletions cut 1 base from V and 4 bases from J, with 13 bases between. The length of the CDR3 is 15 residues. The germline V gene has CDR1 SEHNR and CDR2 FQNEAQ (reference sequence). The CDR3 nucleotides are TGTGCCAGCAGCTTAGATGGGACTCGCGGAGAGACCCAGTACTTC. Amino acids: CASSLDGTRGETQYF.

This chain links TRBV7-2 with TRBJ1-2; weak D call: TRBD1 (6 bases). CDR1 and CDR2 (germline): SGHTA, FQGNSA. There are 17 residues in the CDR3. Trimming took off 1 base at V and 4 bases at J, with 19 bases between the two ends. This CDR3 is CASSLDTDGGRAYGYTF. The DNA of the CDR3 is TGTGCCAGCAGCTTAGATACTGATGGGGGCAGGGCCTATGGCTACACCTTC.

This chain connects TRBV4-1 to TRBJ1-4; D might be TRBD1 (6 bases). V was trimmed by 2 bases and J by 7 bases, leaving 17 bases between them. From germline, CDR1 is MGHRA and CDR2 YSYEKL. This CDR3 is 16 amino acids long. The CDR3 nucleotides are TGCGCCAGCAGCCAACGCCCTACAGGGAGTATTGAAAAACTGTTTTTT. Its protein is CASSQRPTGSIEKLFF.

This sequence joins TRBV28 and TRBJ1-1, with a tentative D call TRBD1 (5 bases). The length of the CDR3 is 13 residues. Germline V gives CDR1 MDHEN, CDR2 SYDVKM. The V end was cut by 2 bases, the J end by 6 bases, with 10 bases between. CDR3 protein: CASSLGAVPEAFF. The CDR3 DNA reads TGTGCCAGCAGTTTAGGGGCAGTTCCTGAAGCTTTCTTT.

The chain employs TRBV28 and TRBJ1-3; weak D call: TRBD1 (5 bases). The V gene lost 5 bases and the J gene lost 0 bases, with 8 bases spanning the gap. Germline V lookup: CDR1 MDHEN, CDR2 SYDVKM. The CDR3 spans 14 residues. In nucleotides, the CDR3 is TGTGCCAGCAGTCGACAGACCTCTGGAAACACCATATATTTT. Its protein product is CASSRQTSGNTIYF.

The chain has TRBV7-2 and TRBJ2-2, with D possibly matching TRBD1 (5 bases). V lost 3 bases, J lost 8 bases, and 7 bases lay in between. This CDR3 is built from 12 residues. Germline V lookup: CDR1 SGHTA, CDR2 FQGNSA. The chain's CDR3 is CASSFPGGELFF. DNA for the CDR3: TGTGCCAGCAGCTTTCCAGGGGGGGAGCTGTTTTTT.

The CDR3 region is CASSLGGQNTGELFF. The CDR3 DNA is TGTGCCAGCAGCTTGGGTGGGCAGAACACCGGGGAGCTGTTTTTT. The chain is built from TRBV7-9 and TRBJ2-2; D not resolved. V gave up 3 bases and J gave up 1 base, with 9 bases separating them. Germline CDR1 reads SEHNR; CDR2 reads FQNEAQ (reference sequence). CDR3 size: 15 residues. The full variable domain, in which reference TRBV7-9 and TRBJ2-2 provide the parts outside the CDR3, is DTGVSQNPRHKITKRGQNVTFRCDPISEHNRLYWYRQTLGQGPEFLTYFQNEAQLEKSRLLSDRFSAERPKGSFSTLEIQRTEQGDSAMYLCASSLGGQNTGELFFGEGSRLTVL.

V usage is TRBV18 and J usage is TRBJ2-1, with 12 bases lining up with TRBD2. The V segment lost 5 bases and the J segment 0 bases; nucleotides outside the gene matches: 5. CDR3 size: 17 residues. Germline CDR1 is KGHSH and CDR2 is LQKENI. CDR3 nucleotides: TGTGCCAGCTCATGGACTAGCGGGACGAGCTCCTACAATGAGCAGTTCTTC. As protein: CASSWTSGTSSYNEQFF.

The chain recombines TRBV7-8 with TRBJ1-5, with D hard to call. The CDR3 sequence is 16 residues long. CDR1 SGHVS and CDR2 FQNEAQ come from the germline V gene. Trimming shortened V by 3 bases and J by 0 bases, and 12 bases separated the two germline ends. The CDR3 sequence is CASSFSATDSNQPQHF. The CDR3 DNA reads TGTGCCAGCAGCTTCTCAGCCACAGATAGCAATCAGCCCCAGCATTTT. Supplemented by reference TRBV7-8 and TRBJ1-5, the full variable domain reads GAGVSQSPRYKVAKRGQDVALRCDPISGHVSLFWYQQALGQGPEFLTYFQNEAQLDKSGLPSDRFFAERPEGSVSTLKIQRTQQEDSAVYLCASSFSATDSNQPQHFGDGTRLSIL.

This chain connects TRBV18 to TRBJ2-1; TRBD2 matches at 8 bases. CDR1 and CDR2 (germline): KGHSH, LQKENI. With 2 bases clipped from V and 1 base from J, the junction kept 7 bases outside the gene matches. The CDR3 is 17 residues long. CDR3 sequence reads: CASSPLDTSGSYNEQFF. In DNA, the CDR3 is TGTGCCAGCTCACCATTGGATACTAGCGGTTCCTACAATGAGCAGTTCTTC. Based on the CDR3 plus reference TRBV18 and TRBJ2-1, the full variable domain is NAGVMQNPRHLVRRRGQEARLRCSPMKGHSHVYWYRQLPEEGLKFMVYLQKENIIDESGMPKERFSAEFPKEGPSILRIQQVVRGDSAAYFCASSPLDTSGSYNEQFFGPGTRLTVL.

The chain carries TRBV28 and TRBJ1-2; D is possibly TRBD1 (6 bases). From germline, CDR1 is MDHEN and CDR2 SYDVKM. Trimming pared 8 bases from V and 4 bases from J, leaving 11 bases between. The CDR3 totals 12 residues. For the CDR3, the DNA is TGTGCCAGCGGGGGCTTCGGCTATGGCTACACCTTC. This gives the protein CASGGFGYGYTF.

This chain joins TRBV3-1 (or the pseudogene TRBV3-2) and TRBJ2-7; D not certain. V lost 0 bases and J lost 0, with 15 bases in between. Germline V gene lookup returns CDR1 LGHDT and CDR2 YNNKEL (reference sequence). CDR3 length: 17 amino acids. Here the CDR3 reads CASSQDLSPGYSYEQYF. The CDR3 DNA is TGTGCCAGCAGCCAAGATCTTTCCCCCGGTTACTCCTACGAGCAGTACTTC.

The gene calls are TRBV21-1 and TRBJ1-1. TRBV21-1 is a pseudogene locus. The CDR3 contains 16 residues. The CDR3 loop is CASSKELGAGPTEAFF. The CDR3 DNA follows: TGTGCCAGCAGCAAAGAGCTAGGGGCGGGGCCCACTGAAGCTTTCTTT.

This clone has a handful of counts. This chain connects TRBV19 to TRBJ1-5, with TRBD1 identical over 8 bases. This CDR3 comprises 17 residues. The germline V gene has CDR1 LNHDA and CDR2 SQIVND (reference sequence). With V trimmed by 4 bases and J by 0 bases, 8 bases remained unmatched. For the CDR3, the DNA is TGTGCCAGTAGTACCGACCGGGACAGGTTTAGCAATCAGCCCCAGCATTTT. It encodes CASSTDRDRFSNQPQHF.

The chain recombines TRBV7-2 with TRBJ2-5; D is ambiguous. V lost 5 bases and J 2 bases, leaving 6 bases between the germline ends. The CDR3 runs to 12 residues. The germline V gene encodes CDR1 SGHTA and CDR2 FQGNSA. CDR3 loop: CASSPTQETQYF. In DNA, the CDR3 is TGTGCCAGCAGCCCTACTCAAGAGACCCAGTACTTC.

The chain is built from TRBV5-4 and TRBJ1-2; the match to TRBD1 covers 8 bases. The CDR3 consists of 15 residues. Trimming took 4 bases from V and 1 from J; bases not matched to a gene: 6. The germline CDR1 and CDR2 sequences are SGHNT and YYREEE (reference sequence). The CDR3 region is CASSPGGQVNYGYTF. In nucleotides, the CDR3 is TGTGCCAGCAGCCCTGGGGGACAGGTTAACTATGGCTACACCTTC.

The chain combines TRBV11-2 with TRBJ1-3; D is uncertain. The V gene lost 2 bases and the J gene lost 8 bases, with 16 bases spanning the gap. The CDR3 spans 15 residues. Per the germline V gene, CDR1 is SGHAT and CDR2 is FQNNGV. The CDR3 region has the DNA TGTGCCAGCAGCTTATTAGGCTTACTTGCGGACACCATATATTTT. This encodes CASSLLGLLADTIYF.

V is TRBV5-6 and J is TRBJ1-1; possibly TRBD1 for D (6 bases). In germline, CDR1 is SGHDT, CDR2 YYEEEE. The CDR3 is 14 amino acids. Trimming left V 4 bases short and J 3 bases short, with 13 bases between. The CDR3 spells CASSTWTDYTEAFF. The CDR3 bases are TGTGCCAGCAGCACTTGGACAGACTACACTGAAGCTTTCTTT.

The chain uses TRBV12-5 and TRBJ2-7; D not resolved. CDR1 and CDR2 from the germline V gene are LGHNT and FRNRAP. The CDR3 is 16 amino acids. The V end was cut by 0 bases, the J end by 0 bases, with 12 bases between. CDR3 nucleotide sequence: TGTGCTAGTGGTTTGGTATTGGCAGACAACTCCTACGAGCAGTACTTC. It translates to CASGLVLADNSYEQYF.

V gene TRBV27 combines with J gene TRBJ1-3, with TRBD1 identical over 12 bases. This CDR3 comprises 17 residues. In germline, CDR1 is MNHEY, CDR2 SMNVEV (reference sequence). V lost 5 bases, J lost 2 bases, and 7 bases stayed unmatched. The CDR3 nucleotides read TGTGCCAGCAGTCCCAAGGGGACAGGGGGCACTGGAAACACCATATATTTT. Protein: CASSPKGTGGTGNTIYF.

The V gene is TRBV11-2, the J gene TRBJ2-5, with TRBD2 matching 12 bases. Losses at the gene ends were 1 base for V and 2 bases for J; bases not matched to a gene: 2. The CDR3 spans 16 residues. The germline CDR1 and CDR2 sequences are SGHAT and FQNNGV. CDR3 residues: CASSLGTSGGQETQYF. Here the CDR3 DNA reads TGTGCCAGCAGCTTAGGCACTAGCGGGGGGCAAGAGACCCAGTACTTC.

The chain combines TRBV20-1 with TRBJ2-5; 7 bases are a match to TRBD1. Germline loops: CDR1 DFQATT, CDR2 SNEGSKA (reference sequence). V was clipped by 4 bases and J by 8 bases; unmatched bases: 10. This CDR3 spans 13 amino acids. CDR3 residues: CSATDRVKRTQYF. The CDR3 nucleotides read TGCAGTGCTACTGACAGGGTCAAGAGAACCCAGTACTTC.

The V call is TRBV5-4, the J call TRBJ2-2, with D possibly being TRBD1 (7 bases). Trimming left V 4 bases short and J 6 bases short, with 13 bases between. Germline V CDR1 and CDR2: SGHNT, YYREEE (reference sequence). The CDR3 is 14 residues long. CDR3 nucleotide sequence: TGTGCCAGCAGCCGAGGAGGGGGCTCCGGGGAGCTGTTTTTT. Its protein is CASSRGGGSGELFF.

This clone has only a few counts. The chain recombines TRBV12-3 or TRBV12-4 with TRBJ2-3; no clear D gene. V shed 8 bases and J shed 6 bases, with 9 bases lying between them. The CDR3 is made up of 11 amino acids. CDR3 region: CASGLGDTQYF. In nucleotides, the CDR3 is TGTGCCAGCGGGCTTGGGGATACGCAGTATTTT.